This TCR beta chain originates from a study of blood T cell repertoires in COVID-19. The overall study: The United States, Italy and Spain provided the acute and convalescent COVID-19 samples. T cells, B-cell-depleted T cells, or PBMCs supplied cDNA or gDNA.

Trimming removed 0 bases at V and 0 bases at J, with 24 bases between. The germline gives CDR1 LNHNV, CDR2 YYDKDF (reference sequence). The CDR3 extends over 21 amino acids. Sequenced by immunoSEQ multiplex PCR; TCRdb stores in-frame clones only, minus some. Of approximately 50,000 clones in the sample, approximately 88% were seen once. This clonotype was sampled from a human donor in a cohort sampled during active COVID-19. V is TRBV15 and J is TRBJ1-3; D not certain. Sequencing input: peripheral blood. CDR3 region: CATSRDYSLLPTSGSGNTIYF. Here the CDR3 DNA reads TGTGCCACCAGCAGAGATTATTCCCTCTTACCCACCAGCGGCTCTGGAAACACCATATATTTT.